This T cell receptor beta chain was identified in a study of CD8 T cells in Susac syndrome. Study-level results: It was acknowledged in the study that the number of individuals who were included in its TCR sequencing and HLA analysis was relatively small.

RNA in amounts of roughly 0.5 to 1 ug was reverse transcribed with random hexamers. The amplification used immunoSEQ multiplex PCR on TCR beta CDR3; it spanned 54 Vbeta and 13 Jbeta. TCRdb re-called the immunoSEQ multiplex PCR reads through MiXCR, storing one row per CDR3 protein. The sample holds about 280,000 distinct CDR3 sequences; more than 75% are singletons and the top ten take 0.11%. In this sample, this clonotype turned up once. Its antigen is not known. The CDR3 contains 16 residues. CDR1 and CDR2 from the germline V gene are SGHNT and YYREEE (reference sequence). Trimming took 0 bases from V and 1 from J, leaving 11 bases between them. High-throughput TCR beta sequencing covered peripheral CD8+ and CD4+ T cells. Negative isolation yielded CD8+ and CD4+ T cells; FACS enriched TEMRA cells.

This chain uses TRBV5-4 with TRBJ2-1; TRBD2 might be the D (7 bases). The sample consisted of CD8+ T cells from PBMCs. The sequence was obtained from a human donor with multiple sclerosis. As DNA, the CDR3 is TGTGCCAGCAGCTTGGTGGGGGGGCAGTCCTACAATGAGCAGTTCTTC. Translated: CASSLVGGQSYNEQFF.